Sequencing of this T cell receptor beta chain was carried out in a study of OX40 agonist ivuxolimab in advanced cancers. In the study overall: Patients received the agonistic anti-OX40 (CD134) antibody ivuxolimab. Three dose-escalation patients had partial responses: one with hepatocellular carcinoma and two with cutaneous melanoma.

The repertoire was sequenced with immunoSEQ multiplex PCR; TCRdb's copy has only in-frame clones and lacks some. This table has roughly 56,000 clones, less than 85% appearing once. A history of autoimmune disease or systemic immunosuppression excluded patients. The CDR3 runs 13 residues. Per germline, CDR1 SGDLS and CDR2 YYNGEE. V shed 5 bases and J shed 8 bases, with 13 bases lying between them. The clonotype originates from an adult with an advanced solid tumor such as melanoma, head and neck, liver or kidney cancer. Sequenced here: CD4+ or CD8+ T cells sorted from blood, sampled in a trial of the OX40 agonist ivuxolimab. The chain uses TRBV9 and TRBJ1-4; no reliable D call. CDR3 coding DNA: TGTGCCAGCAGTTCATACCCCGGAGAAAAACTGTTTTTT. The encoded protein is CASSSYPGEKLFF.